This T cell receptor (beta chain) was documented in a study of T cells in Graves' hyperthyroidism and ophthalmopathy. Overall study results and limits: Stable hyperthyroidism was told apart from ophthalmopathy by a model built on 13 V-J features.

Patients counted as stable if ophthalmopathy did not develop within 18 months. Orbital computed tomography and thyroid ultrasound, together with serum TRAb and thyroxine and clinical symptoms, were used for diagnoses. Amplification of TCR beta CDR3 regions used RNA as the template. First-round RT-PCR targeting the TCR CDR3 was performed with the HTBI primer set. TCRdb used MiXCR to reprocess the multiplex PCR reads, holding one entry per CDR3 protein. The repertoire holds 700,000 or so distinct CDR3 sequences, less than 20% seen once, with about 8.4% in the top ten. This clonotype was seen more than once but under ten times. Its antigen is unknown. The source of this sequence is a man between 18 and 35 years old with Graves' hyperthyroidism. The specimen sequenced was blood.

The CDR3 bases are TGTGCCTGGAGTGAGCCGGGGGCACGGACTGAAGCTTTCTTT. Amino acids: CAWSEPGARTEAFF. V and J are TRBV30 and TRBJ1-1, with D perhaps TRBD1 (6 bases). The CDR3 spans 14 residues. CDR1 is GTSNPN, CDR2 SVGIG, per germline (reference sequence). V was cut by 1 base and J by 5 bases, with 14 bases left in between.